The 10 T cell receptor beta chains below come from one sample, sequenced in a study of blood T cell repertoires in COVID-19 (dated by TCRdb to the early 2020s). The library was generated by the immunoSEQ multiplex PCR assay. In TCRdb, the immuneACCESS table is reduced to in-frame sequences with V and J assigned. These tables do not hold every clone; where another copy was compared, an unresolved V gene accounts for under half, and the others remain unexplained. This sample lists 190,000 or so clones; around 95% were detected once. The leading ten clones occupy 0.6% to 0.8% of the sample. Sequences were obtained from peripheral blood. The receptors come from a man aged 25 to 40 with COVID-19, enrolled during active disease.

V is TRBV6-5 and J is TRBJ1-1, with D possibly matching TRBD1 (5 bases). The CDR3 spans 13 residues. Germline lookup yields CDR1 MNHEY and CDR2 SVGAGI. Between the trimmed V and J ends, which lost 4 bases and 3 bases, there was a span of 9 bases. CDR3 residues: CASSSQGDTEAFF. The CDR3 region has the DNA TGTGCCAGCAGTTCTCAGGGTGACACTGAAGCTTTCTTT.

V gene TRBV7-2 combines with J gene TRBJ2-7, with D perhaps matching TRBD1 (5 bases). Trimming removed 5 bases from V and 0 bases from J, with 14 bases in between. Germline V CDR1 and CDR2: SGHTA, FQGNSA. The CDR3 has 15 amino acids. CDR3 region: CASSPARQSSYEQYF. Written as DNA, the CDR3 is TGTGCCAGCAGCCCCGCGCGACAGAGCTCCTACGAGCAGTACTTC.

DNA of the CDR3: TGTGCCAGCAGCCAAGATCGGCGGGGCGCGGATACGCAGTATTTT. This sequence encodes CASSQDRRGADTQYF. This chain uses TRBV3-1 (or the pseudogene TRBV3-2) with TRBJ2-3; TRBD2 might be the D (6 bases). Deletions cut 0 bases from V and 6 bases from J, with 13 bases between. The CDR3 runs to 15 residues. CDR1 is LGHDT, CDR2 YNNKEL, per germline (reference sequence).

This clone was seen just once. The rearrangement joins TRBV7-9 to TRBJ2-3; 10 bases map to TRBD2. Trimming at V came to 10 bases and at J to 0 bases, leaving 7 bases not matched to a gene. The germline V gene encodes CDR1 SEHNR and CDR2 FQNEAQ (reference sequence). The CDR3 sequence is 15 residues long. The CDR3 nucleotides read TGTGCCACCTATGAGCGGGGGGGAAGCACAGATACGCAGTATTTT. It encodes CATYERGGSTDTQYF.

The gene calls are TRBV27 and TRBJ1-5; D possibly corresponds to TRBD1 (5 bases). CDR1 and CDR2 (germline): MNHEY, SMNVEV (reference sequence). Trimming removed 1 base at V and 1 base at J, with 14 bases between. The CDR3 totals 17 residues. CDR3 in amino acids: CASSLYATARSNQPQHF. CDR3 sequence (DNA): TGTGCCAGCAGTTTATATGCGACAGCGCGCAGCAATCAGCCCCAGCATTTT.

This chain links TRBV6-5 with TRBJ2-5, with 8 bases aligning to TRBD1. Germline lookup yields CDR1 MNHEY and CDR2 SVGAGI. The CDR3 has 13 amino acids. The V gene end was trimmed by 6 bases and the J gene end by 1 base; junction bases not matched to a gene: 1. Here the CDR3 DNA reads TGTGCCAGCAGCACAGGGGGCCAAGAGACCCAGTACTTC. This translates into CASSTGGQETQYF.

V usage is TRBV4-1 and J usage is TRBJ2-5; D unresolved. V was pared by 3 bases and J by 3 bases, with 11 bases between. This CDR3 region has 14 residues. Germline assignment: CDR1 MGHRA and CDR2 YSYEKL. The CDR3 bases are TGCGCCAGCAGCCATTCAGGTTTGGAAGAGACCCAGTACTTC. It is translated as CASSHSGLEETQYF.

The J gene is TRBJ2-7, the V gene TRBV5-1, with D tentatively TRBD2 (5 bases). V lost 0 bases and J 0 bases, leaving 10 bases between the germline ends. The CDR3 loop spans 15 amino acids. The germline gives CDR1 SGHRS, CDR2 YFSETQ. The CDR3 DNA reads as TGCGCCAGCAGCTTGGTAATAGGGAGCTCCTACGAGCAGTACTTC. It encodes CASSLVIGSSYEQYF.

The chain carries TRBV11-1 and TRBJ2-7; 7 bases are a match to TRBD1. Germline loops: CDR1 SGHAT, CDR2 FQDESV (reference sequence). The CDR3 totals 15 residues. V dropped 4 bases and J dropped 9; count of bases not matched to a gene: 15. CDR3 loop: CASSSPARTGILQYF. CDR3 DNA sequence: TGTGCCAGCAGCTCTCCAGCTAGGACAGGCATTTTGCAGTACTTC.

The CDR3 DNA follows: TGCGCCAGCAGCCCTCAAGCGGGGTACAACACCGGGGAGCTGTTTTTT. This codes for CASSPQAGYNTGELFF. The rearrangement links TRBV4-1 to TRBJ2-2; 7 positions agree with TRBD2. After removal of 4 bases from V and 2 bases from J, the junction contained 7 bases not matched to a gene. The germline V gene has CDR1 MGHRA and CDR2 YSYEKL. This CDR3 contains 16 residues.